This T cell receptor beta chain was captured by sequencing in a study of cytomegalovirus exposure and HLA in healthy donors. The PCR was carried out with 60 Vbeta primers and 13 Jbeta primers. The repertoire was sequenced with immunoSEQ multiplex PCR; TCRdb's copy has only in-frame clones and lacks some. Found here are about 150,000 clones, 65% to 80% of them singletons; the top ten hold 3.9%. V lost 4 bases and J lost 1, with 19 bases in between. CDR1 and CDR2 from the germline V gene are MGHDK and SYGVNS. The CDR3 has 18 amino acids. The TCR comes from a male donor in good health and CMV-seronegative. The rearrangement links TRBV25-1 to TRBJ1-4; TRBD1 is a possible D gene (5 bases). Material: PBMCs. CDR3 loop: CASSGAVGRAVTNEKLFF. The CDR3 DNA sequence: TGTGCCAGCAGTGGAGCAGTGGGCAGGGCAGTAACTAATGAAAAACTGTTTTTT.